The next 15 T cell receptor beta chains were all read from a single sample in a study of T cells after yellow fever vaccination. TCRdb itself ran the 5' RACE reads through MiXCR, one entry per CDR3 protein. The sample has some 300,000 distinct CDR3 sequences, less than 9.5% seen once; the top ten hold about 3%. Sequencing was performed on CD4+ T cells sorted from PBMCs, taken 5 days after the yellow fever booster vaccination. These receptors came from a man aged 18 to 29 who received the YFV17D yellow fever vaccine.

The table lists this clonotype with a few counts. This chain uses TRBV9 with TRBJ1-2; perhaps TRBD1 as D (5 bases). The CDR3 totals 14 residues. The germline V gene has CDR1 SGDLS and CDR2 YYNGEE. Trimming pared 4 bases from V and 5 bases from J, leaving 15 bases between. The CDR3, as DNA: TGTGCCAGCAGCTACGGCGGGACGGCTTATGGCTACACCTTC. Translating it yields CASSYGGTAYGYTF.

This clonotype was picked up many times. The V gene is TRBV2, the J gene TRBJ1-2; a weak D match, TRBD1 (6 bases). The CDR3 sequence is 15 residues long. V was shortened by 6 bases and J by 9 bases, with 23 bases between the two germline ends. The germline V gene encodes CDR1 SNHLY and CDR2 FYNNEI. CDR3 sequence reads: CASRDTPDRSGRYTF. CDR3 nucleotides: TGTGCCAGCAGAGATACGCCCGACAGGTCCGGGCGCTACACCTTC.

The sample holds a few counts of this clonotype. The CDR3 protein is CASSQVGRGPDTQYF. CDR3 in DNA: TGCGCCAGCAGCCAAGTGGGAAGGGGTCCAGATACGCAGTATTTT. The chain carries TRBV4-1 and TRBJ2-3; TRBD1 is a possible D gene (5 bases). The germline V and J ends were trimmed by 1 base and 4 bases, with 12 bases remaining between them. The CDR3 has 15 amino acids. Looked up from germline, CDR1 is MGHRA and CDR2 is YSYEKL.

This clonotype was seen only a few times. The chain has TRBV7-9 and TRBJ1-1; weak D call: TRBD1 (5 bases). The ends were cut back, 5 bases at V and 2 bases at J, with 21 bases in the middle. This CDR3 region has 17 residues. Germline V gene sequence: CDR1 SEHNR, CDR2 FQNEAQ (reference sequence). This CDR3 is CASSHTRVTGRNTEAFF. CDR3 DNA: TGTGCCAGCAGCCACACCCGGGTGACGGGACGTAACACTGAAGCTTTCTTT.

J is TRBJ1-1 and V is TRBV4-3, with D unclear. CDR1 and CDR2 (germline): LGHNA, YSLEER. The CDR3 contains 13 residues. Trimming cost V 5 bases and J 4 bases, with 11 bases left between them. The CDR3 protein is CASSSRRGTEAFF. The CDR3 nucleotides read TGCGCCAGCAGCTCACGGAGAGGCACTGAAGCTTTCTTT.

This clonotype has ten or more counts. The chain uses TRBV5-1 and TRBJ2-5; unclear D gene. V lost 0 bases and J 5 bases, leaving 11 bases between the germline ends. CDR1 is SGHRS, CDR2 YFSETQ, per germline. There are 14 residues in the CDR3. The DNA of the CDR3 is TGCGCCAGCAGCTTGGCGGTCCGCCCGGAGACCCAGTACTTC. Translated: CASSLAVRPETQYF.

This clonotype was seen many times. CDR3 sequence (DNA): TGTGCCAGCGGGTTGAGGGGAGCCAAAAACATTCAGTACTTC. Amino acids: CASGLRGAKNIQYF. V gene TRBV7-2 combines with J gene TRBJ2-4, with D perhaps matching TRBD1 or TRBD2 (5 bases each). Looked up from germline, CDR1 is SGHTA and CDR2 is FQGNSA. The CDR3 sequence is 14 residues long. V was pared by 8 bases and J by 0 bases, with 11 bases between. The variable domain in full, with the rest retrieved from reference TRBV7-2 and TRBJ2-4, is GAGVSQSPSNKVTEKGKDVELRCDPISGHTALYWYRQSLGQGLEFLIYFQGNSAPDKSGLPSDRFSAERTGGSVSTLTIQRTQQEDSAVYLCASGLRGAKNIQYFGAGTRLSVL.

V is TRBV5-1 and J is TRBJ1-1; possible D gene TRBD1, 5 bases. The germline V gene has CDR1 SGHRS and CDR2 YFSETQ. CDR3 length: 12 amino acids. Trimming pared 4 bases from V and 10 bases from J, leaving 14 bases between. Here the CDR3 DNA reads TGCGCCAGCAGCCCCCTTGCGGGGGGAGCTTTCTTT. Its protein is CASSPLAGGAFF.

V and J are TRBV5-1 and TRBJ1-1, with D uncertain. V lost 3 bases and J lost 5, with 14 bases in between. Germline loops: CDR1 SGHRS, CDR2 YFSETQ. The CDR3 is 14 residues long. The CDR3 reads CASSSVSEGTEAFF. Written as DNA, the CDR3 is TGCGCCAGCAGCTCCGTCTCGGAGGGTACTGAAGCTTTCTTT.

This clonotype was found a few times. V gene TRBV9 combines with J gene TRBJ1-4; no firm D call. V was pared by 4 bases and J by 8 bases, with 12 bases between. The length of the CDR3 is 13 residues. Germline-derived CDR1 and CDR2 are SGDLS and YYNGEE. In nucleotides, the CDR3 is TGTGCCAGCAGCCCCCGTCCCGCAGAAAAACTGTTTTTT. This codes for CASSPRPAEKLFF.

The table lists this clonotype with a count of one. V and J are TRBV5-4 and TRBJ2-1, with D tentatively TRBD2 (6 bases). The germline CDR1 and CDR2 sequences are SGHNT and YYREEE (reference sequence). This CDR3 contains 14 residues. V lost 4 bases to trimming and J lost 8 bases, with 16 bases between them. CDR3 sequence (DNA): TGTGCCAGCAGCCCAGTCTCCGGGAGAGATGAGCAGTTCTTC. Encoded protein: CASSPVSGRDEQFF.

This clonotype occurred a few times. The chain joins TRBV19 to TRBJ2-6; 8 nucleotides match TRBD1. The germline V gene has CDR1 LNHDA and CDR2 SQIVND (reference sequence). Trimming took 7 bases from V and 0 from J; bases not matched to a gene: 5. CDR3 length: 16 residues. The CDR3 coding sequence is TGTGCCAGTAACAGGGGGGATACCTCTGGGGCCAACGTCCTGACTTTC. Amino acid sequence: CASNRGDTSGANVLTF.

This rearrangement joins TRBV7-2 to TRBJ2-3; 10 positions match TRBD2. CDR1 and CDR2 from the germline V gene are SGHTA and FQGNSA. V gave up 5 bases and J gave up 4 bases; unmatched junction bases: 9. CDR3 length: 16 amino acids. The CDR3 DNA follows: TGTGCCAGCAGCCAGAGCGGGGGGGCCAGCGCAGATACGCAGTATTTT. Translation gives CASSQSGGASADTQYF.

This clonotype appeared a few times. This chain uses TRBV13 with TRBJ2-1; D is unresolved. Trimming removed 4 bases at V and 8 bases at J, with 9 bases between. Germline V gene data show CDR1 as PRHDT and CDR2 as FYEKMQ (reference sequence). CDR3 length: 12 amino acids. The CDR3 is CASSSTGYEQFF. As DNA, the CDR3 is TGTGCCAGCAGCTCCACCGGGTATGAGCAGTTCTTC.

In its sample, this clonotype was seen a few times. This sequence joins TRBV12-3 or TRBV12-4 and TRBJ2-5, with a tentative D call TRBD1 (6 bases). V dropped 2 bases and J dropped 6 bases, with 7 bases sitting between them. The CDR3 is made up of 12 amino acids. The CDR3 protein is CASSLQGQTQYF. DNA of the CDR3: TGTGCCAGCAGTTTACAGGGGCAGACCCAGTACTTC.